The 20 T cell receptor beta chains below come from one sample, sequenced in a study of T-cell reconstitution after alpha-beta-depleted transplantation in children. Using unique molecular identifiers, the investigators prepared the TCRbeta library. TCRdb re-called the PCR reads through MiXCR, storing one row per CDR3 protein. This sample has hundreds of thousands of distinct CDR3 sequences, with 15% to 20% found just once. Sample: PBMCs, mostly from graft donor cells, taken 360 days after TCRalphabeta/CD19-depleted stem cell transplant. All receptors derive from a boy under two years old who had a stem cell transplant for Wiskott-Aldrich syndrome, so the T cells may come from the graft donor.

V and J are TRBV20-1 and TRBJ2-2, with a weak D call TRBD2 (7 bases). This CDR3 has 14 residues. The V end lost 6 bases, the J end lost 6 bases, and 17 bases lay between the germline ends. The germline V gene has CDR1 DFQATT and CDR2 SNEGSKA (reference sequence). As DNA, the CDR3 is TGCAGTGCCCGGAGGGGGGGGCCCCCCGGGGAGCTGTTTTTT. This gives the protein CSARRGGPPGELFF.

The chain recombines TRBV5-1 with TRBJ2-2, with TRBD2 identical over 9 bases. The CDR3 is made up of 14 amino acids. V trimming: 7 bases; J trimming: 1 base; junction bases outside the gene matches: 2. The V gene's germline CDR1 is SGHRS and CDR2 YFSETQ. The CDR3 region is CASCGRENTGELFF. CDR3 bases: TGCGCCAGCTGCGGGAGGGAGAACACCGGGGAGCTGTTTTTT.

This clonotype has ten or more counts. V and J are TRBV5-1 and TRBJ1-4, with a weak D call TRBD1 (6 bases). CDR3 size: 15 residues. Trimming left V 3 bases short and J 8 bases short, with 17 bases between. Germline assignment: CDR1 SGHRS and CDR2 YFSETQ. The CDR3, as DNA: TGCGCCAGCAGCTGGGGGGGACAATGGGAAGAAAAACTGTTTTTT. Translated, it gives CASSWGGQWEEKLFF.

The CDR3 region has the DNA TGCGCCAGCAGCCAGGGGGCGCGGGGCGGCGCGACCCAGTACTTC. It translates to CASSQGARGGATQYF. V usage is TRBV5-1 and J usage is TRBJ2-5, with TRBD1 matching over 8 bases. The V segment lost 4 bases and the J segment 7 bases; nucleotides outside the gene matches: 12. The CDR3 totals 15 residues. CDR1 and CDR2 from the germline V gene are SGHRS and YFSETQ.

This clonotype has only one observation. V usage is TRBV7-8 and J usage is TRBJ2-7; 10 bases line up with TRBD2. Germline V CDR1 and CDR2: SGHVS, FQNEAQ. After removal of 5 bases from V and 2 bases from J, the junction contained 3 bases not matched to a gene. CDR3 length: 14 residues. The CDR3 here is CASSTSGATYEQYF. Written as DNA, the CDR3 is TGTGCCAGCAGCACTAGCGGGGCGACCTACGAGCAGTACTTC.

The chain joins TRBV28 to TRBJ2-7; TRBD1 matches at 11 bases. CDR3 length: 18 residues. After removal of 5 bases from V and 2 bases from J, the junction contained 14 bases not matched to a gene. CDR1 is MDHEN and CDR2 is SYDVKM in the germline V gene. The CDR3 nucleotides read TGTGCCAGCAGTCTCCTCACCGGGACAGGGGGTCCAACCTACGAGCAGTACTTC. Protein: CASSLLTGTGGPTYEQYF.

The chain has TRBV5-1 and TRBJ2-2; possibly TRBD1 for D (7 bases). The V and J ends lost 1 base and 3 bases respectively, with 13 bases between them. This CDR3 contains 16 residues. The germline V gene encodes CDR1 SGHRS and CDR2 YFSETQ. CDR3 sequence: CASSLNVRGDTGELFF. As DNA, the CDR3 is TGCGCCAGCAGCTTGAATGTCAGGGGGGACACCGGGGAGCTGTTTTTT.

This clonotype was seen more than once but under ten times. The V gene is TRBV11-2, the J gene TRBJ2-3; 8 positions match TRBD2. The trim removed 3 bases at V and 6 bases at J, leaving 8 bases unmatched. Germline V CDR1 and CDR2: SGHAT, FQNNGV. The length of the CDR3 is 15 residues. CDR3 loop: CASSFVAGSRDTQYF. CDR3 nucleotides: TGTGCCAGCAGCTTTGTAGCGGGGAGCCGGGATACGCAGTATTTT.

The chain carries TRBV4-1 and TRBJ2-7; D perhaps matches TRBD1 (5 bases). The CDR3 extends over 18 amino acids. CDR1 MGHRA and CDR2 YSYEKL come from the germline V gene. The V end lost 2 bases, the J end lost 1 base, and 21 bases lay between the germline ends. The CDR3 region has the DNA TGCGCCAGCAGCCAAAAAACCCCCGGACGACAGCGATCCTACGAGCAGTACTTC. It codes for CASSQKTPGRQRSYEQYF.

The chain links TRBV20-1 to TRBJ2-1; unclear D gene. Per the germline V gene, CDR1 is DFQATT and CDR2 is SNEGSKA (reference sequence). There are 12 residues in the CDR3. The CDR3 loop reads CSLRGSYNEQFF. For the CDR3, the DNA is TGCAGCCTCCGTGGTTCCTACAATGAGCAGTTCTTC.

CDR3 DNA sequence: TGTGCCAGCAGTGAAGGGGGCAGAAAAGCTTTCTTT. Translated: CASSEGGRKAFF. The chain joins TRBV25-1 to TRBJ1-1; weak D call: TRBD1 (6 bases). The germline V gene encodes CDR1 MGHDK and CDR2 SYGVNS. V lost 2 bases to trimming and J lost 9 bases, with 10 bases between them. The CDR3 extends over 12 amino acids.

The gene calls are TRBV9 and TRBJ2-5; no firm D call. V was clipped by 0 bases and J by 0 bases, with 6 bases between them. CDR1 and CDR2 (germline): SGDLS, YYNGEE. The CDR3 covers 14 residues. The CDR3 DNA reads TGTGCCAGCAGCGTAGACTTAGACCAAGAGACCCAGTACTTC. Amino acids: CASSVDLDQETQYF.

The chain couples TRBV12-3 or TRBV12-4 to TRBJ2-7; D ambiguous. The CDR3 covers 13 residues. The V gene lost 6 bases and the J gene lost 7 bases, with 16 bases spanning the gap. The DNA for the CDR3 is TGTGCCAGCAGCCCTGCTTTCACGGGTGAGCAGTACTTC. It translates to CASSPAFTGEQYF.

There are a few counts of this clonotype. V gene TRBV12-3 or TRBV12-4 combines with J gene TRBJ2-1; tentative D call: TRBD1 (5 bases). V was clipped by 2 bases and J by 7 bases, with 15 bases between them. CDR3 length: 15 residues. The CDR3 loop is CASSLLAGRGNEQFF. The CDR3, as DNA: TGTGCCAGCAGTTTACTGGCAGGGCGAGGTAATGAGCAGTTCTTC.

This chain joins TRBV3-1 and TRBJ1-1; D gene ambiguous. Looked up from germline, CDR1 is LGHDT and CDR2 is YNNKEL (reference sequence). The CDR3 extends over 15 amino acids. The ends were cut back, 1 base at V and 4 bases at J, with 13 bases in the middle. The CDR3 DNA reads as TGTGCCAGCAGCCAAGTTACTACCATCGTCACTGAAGCTTTCTTT. This translates into CASSQVTTIVTEAFF. The full variable domain, in which reference TRBV3-1 and TRBJ1-1 provide the parts outside the CDR3, is DTAVSQTPKYLVTQMGNDKSIKCEQNLGHDTMYWYKQDSKKFLKIMFSYNNKELIINETVPNRFSPKSPDKAHLNLHINSLELGDSAVYFCASSQVTTIVTEAFFGQGTRLTVV.

This clonotype was counted only a few times. The chain joins TRBV2 to TRBJ2-7; a weak D match, TRBD2 (6 bases). The germline gives CDR1 SNHLY, CDR2 FYNNEI. Trimming left V 3 bases short and J 9 bases short, with 15 bases between. The CDR3 sequence is 13 residues long. This CDR3 is CASSDRRRDGQYF. The CDR3 DNA reads as TGTGCCAGCAGTGATCGTAGGCGGGACGGGCAGTACTTC.

This clonotype was detected a few times. V is TRBV7-2 and J is TRBJ2-3, with D possibly being TRBD2 (6 bases). V gave up 4 bases and J gave up 2 bases, with 16 bases separating them. The germline CDR1 and CDR2 sequences are SGHTA and FQGNSA. The CDR3 has 16 residues. Here the CDR3 reads CASSSTRIGNTDTQYF. CDR3 nucleotide sequence: TGTGCCAGCAGCTCGACTAGAATCGGGAACACAGATACGCAGTATTTT.

The table lists this clonotype with a few counts. The chain combines TRBV7-2 with TRBJ2-1; 15 nucleotides line up with TRBD2. CDR1 and CDR2 from the germline V gene are SGHTA and FQGNSA. The CDR3 runs 16 residues. V lost 6 bases, J lost 7 bases, and 7 bases stayed unmatched. The CDR3 DNA reads TGTGCCAGCAGGGCCCCAGGGACTAGCGGGAGGAATGAGCAGTTCTTC. It encodes CASRAPGTSGRNEQFF. The full variable domain, rest sourced from reference TRBV7-2 and TRBJ2-1, is GAGVSQSPSNKVTEKGKDVELRCDPISGHTALYWYRQSLGQGLEFLIYFQGNSAPDKSGLPSDRFSAERTGGSVSTLTIQRTQQEDSAVYLCASRAPGTSGRNEQFFGPGTRLTVL.

This clonotype was counted a few times. The chain combines TRBV6-2 or TRBV6-3 with TRBJ1-1, with TRBD1 matching over 8 bases. The CDR3 has 14 residues. V lost 2 bases to trimming and J lost 4 bases; unmatched junction nucleotides: 3. Germline V lookup: CDR1 MNHEY, CDR2 SVGEGT. CDR3 DNA sequence: TGTGCCAGCAGTTACGACAGGGGAGGCACTGAAGCTTTCTTT. Translated: CASSYDRGGTEAFF.

The V gene is TRBV20-1, the J gene TRBJ2-3, with TRBD2 as a possible D gene (5 bases). The CDR3 spans 12 residues. Trimming cost V 5 bases and J 4 bases, with 10 bases left between them. Germline V CDR1 and CDR2: DFQATT, SNEGSKA (reference sequence). The CDR3 protein is CSAYGLPDTQYF. In nucleotides, the CDR3 is TGCAGTGCTTATGGACTCCCAGATACGCAGTATTTT.